The T cell receptor beta chain under discussion was sequenced for a study of patients and donors after allogeneic stem cell transplantation. TCRdb reanalysed the RT-PCR reads using MiXCR and keeps one entry per CDR3 protein. The table records approximately 200,000 distinct CDR3 sequences, roughly an eighth of them present only once. From germline, CDR1 is LGHNA and CDR2 YSLEER. The length of the CDR3 is 13 residues. V dropped 0 bases and J dropped 9; count of bases not matched to a gene: 2. This clonotype was observed a few times. The chain has TRBV4-3 and TRBJ1-1; 9 positions match TRBD1. The TCR was taken from a human donor who was either an allogeneic HSCT recipient or a stem cell or donor lymphocyte infusion donor (not recorded which). It is not recorded whose cells these are; they may come from a transplant donor. Material for sequencing was blood, either unsorted or a sorted T cell fraction (not recorded which). For the CDR3, the DNA is TGCGCCAGCAGCCAAGAGGGGACAGGGCAAGCTTTCTTT. It is translated as CASSQEGTGQAFF.